This T cell receptor beta chain was obtained from a study of beta chain features in type 1 diabetes. cDNA synthesis used the whole RNA isolate, giving expressed TCRB sequences. The table came from immunoSEQ multiplex PCR; TCRdb's copy has only in-frame clones and leaves some out. The sample has roughly 730,000 clones; around 15% are singletons. Study-wide points: Within each of all four CD4+ subsets, Type 1 diabetes patients had TCRB CDR3s that were moderately but significantly shorter. Researchers reported that naive, central memory and Treg TCRB repertoires appeared more similar in patients than in healthy donors.

For this clone: Antigen unknown.

The sample taken for sequencing was naive CD4+ T cells from blood. The TCR comes from a man aged 18 to 30 with type 1 diabetes.

The CDR3: CASSLAGSPGSPLHF. CDR3 in DNA: TGTGCCAGCAGCTTAGCCGGTTCTCCCGGCTCACCCCTCCACTTT. The genes are TRBV7-9 and TRBJ1-6; D is unresolved. Germline-derived CDR1 and CDR2 are SEHNR and FQNEAQ (reference sequence). V was pared by 0 bases and J by 10 bases, with 13 bases between. CDR3 size: 15 residues. The full variable domain, completed using reference TRBV7-9 and TRBJ1-6, is DTGVSQNPRHKITKRGQNVTFRCDPISEHNRLYWYRQTLGQGPEFLTYFQNEAQLEKSRLLSDRFSAERPKGSFSTLEIQRTEQGDSAMYLCASSLAGSPGSPLHFGNGTRLTVT.